One and the same sample provided the 29 T cell receptor beta chains below, sequenced in a study of human T cells and chemical hapten exposure. TCRdb reprocessed the RACE reads with MiXCR, giving one entry per CDR3 protein. Of roughly 140,000 distinct CDR3 sequences listed, about 12% are singletons. As to time point: patch test 2, 6 weeks after DPC sensitization. Treatment given: therapeutic diphenylcyclopropenone sensitization with weekly scalp DPC. The sample in question was whole blood, obtained in connection with sensitization to the hapten diphenylcyclopropenone (DPC). The origin of the receptors is a woman aged 45 to 65 with alopecia areata. Some clones in this sample may be carry-over from other donors' samples.

Only a few counts were recorded for this clonotype. V and J are TRBV7-8 and TRBJ1-1; no definite D call. CDR3 size: 15 residues. Germline V gives CDR1 SGHVS, CDR2 FQNEAQ. Trimming took off 0 bases at V and 8 bases at J, with 16 bases between the two ends. In nucleotides, the CDR3 is TGTGCCAGCAGCTTAGCGCCGAGAGGGAACTACGAAGCTTTCTTT. It translates to CASSLAPRGNYEAFF.

Only a few counts were recorded for this clonotype. The chain uses TRBV6-5 and TRBJ1-6; D is possibly TRBD1 (5 bases). CDR1 is MNHEY and CDR2 is SVGAGI in the germline V gene. The CDR3 spans 16 residues. Trimming took off 6 bases at V and 6 bases at J, with 18 bases between the two ends. As DNA, the CDR3 is TGTGCCAGCAGATATAGCTCGGGGCGGACTAATTCACCCCTCCACTTT. It translates to CASRYSSGRTNSPLHF.

This clonotype was counted at least ten times. This sequence joins TRBV6-5 and TRBJ1-1, with D tentatively TRBD1 (5 bases). This CDR3 contains 13 residues. V was cut by 5 bases and J by 0 bases, with 7 bases left in between. Per germline, CDR1 MNHEY and CDR2 SVGAGI. CDR3 loop: CASSRGVNTEAFF. The CDR3 DNA reads TGTGCCAGCAGTCGAGGGGTGAACACTGAAGCTTTCTTT.

In its sample, this clonotype was seen a few times. J is TRBJ2-7 and V is TRBV9, with D possibly being TRBD2 (7 bases). The V gene lost 0 bases and the J gene lost 3 bases, with 13 bases spanning the gap. The CDR3 spans 15 residues. CDR1 SGDLS and CDR2 YYNGEE come from the germline V gene. The CDR3 nucleotides read TGTGCCAGCAGCGTAGCTACCGGGGGGCACTACGAGCAGTACTTC. Translated, it gives CASSVATGGHYEQYF.

This clonotype was observed a few times. The genes are TRBV18 and TRBJ2-2, with D possibly matching TRBD2 (5 bases). CDR3 length: 15 residues. Per germline, CDR1 KGHSH and CDR2 LQKENI. V dropped 3 bases and J dropped 0 bases, with 8 bases sitting between them. CDR3 bases: TGTGCCAGCTCACCGGACTTATCGAACACCGGGGAGCTGTTTTTT. Its translation: CASSPDLSNTGELFF.

This clonotype was observed a few times. V usage is TRBV20-1 and J usage is TRBJ2-7; TRBD1 matches 9 bases. This CDR3 is 15 amino acids long. The ends lost 0 bases at V and 3 bases at J; junction bases unmatched: 6. Germline V gene sequence: CDR1 DFQATT, CDR2 SNEGSKA (reference sequence). The CDR3 DNA reads TGCAGTGCTAGAGATTTGGGACAGGGTGGCTACGAGCAGTACTTC. Amino acid sequence: CSARDLGQGGYEQYF.

The V and J genes are TRBV3-1 and TRBJ2-7; 10 bases match TRBD2. Per the germline V gene, CDR1 is LGHDT and CDR2 is YNNKEL (reference sequence). The CDR3 has 14 residues. V was clipped by 4 bases and J by 5 bases; unmatched bases: 5. CDR3 amino acids: CASSPRTSGDEQYF. CDR3 nucleotide sequence: TGTGCCAGCAGCCCCCGGACTAGCGGCGACGAGCAGTACTTC.

This clonotype was seen repeatedly, ten times or more. The chain couples TRBV5-4 to TRBJ2-3; 7 nucleotides match TRBD2. The ends lost 0 bases at V and 4 bases at J; junction bases unmatched: 5. Germline CDR1 SGHNT, CDR2 YYREEE (reference sequence). The CDR3 sequence is 15 residues long. The CDR3 region is CASSLGGSGADTQYF. The CDR3 region has the DNA TGTGCCAGCAGCTTGGGCGGGAGCGGGGCAGATACGCAGTATTTT.

This clonotype has more than one count but fewer than ten. V and J are TRBV7-2 and TRBJ2-5; possible D gene TRBD1, 5 bases. The V gene's germline CDR1 is SGHTA and CDR2 FQGNSA. The ends were cut back, 0 bases at V and 3 bases at J, with 8 bases in the middle. The CDR3 sequence is 14 residues long. The CDR3 loop is CASSLALTEETQYF. CDR3 coding DNA: TGTGCCAGCAGCTTAGCGCTGACAGAAGAGACCCAGTACTTC.

The J gene is TRBJ2-1, the V gene TRBV7-9; 13 bases match TRBD2. Germline V gene data show CDR1 as SEHNR and CDR2 as FQNEAQ (reference sequence). The CDR3 consists of 17 residues. The J segment lost 7 bases and the V segment lost 5 bases, leaving 11 bases of the junction unmatched. Here the CDR3 reads CASSPGLAGVDKNEQFF. DNA of the CDR3: TGTGCCAGCAGCCCCGGACTAGCGGGAGTTGATAAAAATGAGCAGTTCTTC.

The CDR3 protein is CASSLGLAQEQYF. CDR3 DNA: TGTGCCAGCAGCTTAGGGCTAGCGCAAGAGCAGTACTTC. This chain connects TRBV7-2 to TRBJ2-7, with a possible D match to TRBD2 (6 bases). The CDR3 has 13 amino acids. Germline lookup yields CDR1 SGHTA and CDR2 FQGNSA. The ends were cut back, 1 base at V and 7 bases at J, with 11 bases in the middle.

This clonotype has a count of ten or more. The chain employs TRBV29-1 and TRBJ2-7; D is perhaps TRBD1 or TRBD2 (6 bases each). The V and J ends lost 7 bases and 4 bases respectively, with 14 bases between them. The CDR3 covers 12 residues. Germline CDR1 and CDR2: SQVTM and ANQGSEA. The CDR3 DNA reads as TGCAGCGCCCAAGAGGGGGGATACGAGCAGTACTTC. It encodes CSAQEGGYEQYF.

There are many counts of this clonotype. The chain carries TRBV5-1 and TRBJ2-7, with TRBD2 matching 9 bases. J was trimmed by 0 bases and V by 0 bases; bases with no gene match: 4. Looked up from germline, CDR1 is SGHRS and CDR2 is YFSETQ. This CDR3 has 16 residues. CDR3 sequence: CASSLESSGTSYEQYF. The CDR3 region has the DNA TGCGCCAGCAGCTTGGAGTCTAGCGGGACCTCCTACGAGCAGTACTTC.

The rearrangement links TRBV6-1 to TRBJ1-5, with D perhaps matching TRBD1 (6 bases). The V and J ends lost 2 bases and 7 bases respectively, with 9 bases between them. This CDR3 spans 13 amino acids. Looked up from germline, CDR1 is MNHNS and CDR2 is SASEGT. CDR3 bases: TGTGCCAGCAGTGAAAGGGGGGGACAGCCCCAGCATTTT. Its translation: CASSERGGQPQHF.

J is TRBJ1-3 and V is TRBV7-2; no clear D. CDR3 length: 13 residues. Trimming cost V 5 bases and J 2 bases, with 7 bases left between them. Germline CDR1 is SGHTA and CDR2 is FQGNSA. In DNA, the CDR3 is TGTGCCAGCAGCCCCACCCCTGGAAACACCATATATTTT. This gives the protein CASSPTPGNTIYF.

The chain uses TRBV7-2 and TRBJ1-2; D ambiguous. The V end lost 5 bases, the J end lost 7 bases, and 20 bases lay between the germline ends. The CDR3 is 15 amino acids. Looked up from germline, CDR1 is SGHTA and CDR2 is FQGNSA. As DNA, the CDR3 is TGTGCCAGCAGCCTAGGCGGCAACGCTGCGGGTGGCTACACCTTC. Its protein product is CASSLGGNAAGGYTF. The full variable domain, with the rest looked up from reference TRBV7-2 and TRBJ1-2, is GAGVSQSPSNKVTEKGKDVELRCDPISGHTALYWYRQSLGQGLEFLIYFQGNSAPDKSGLPSDRFSAERTGGSVSTLTIQRTQQEDSAVYLCASSLGGNAAGGYTFGSGTRLTVV.

This clonotype was picked up many times. The V and J genes are TRBV5-1 and TRBJ2-3; 8 bases match TRBD1. From germline, CDR1 is SGHRS and CDR2 YFSETQ. The CDR3 is 14 amino acids. The J segment lost 2 bases and the V segment lost 4 bases, leaving 3 bases of the junction unmatched. CDR3 sequence reads: CASSPDRATDTQYF. The CDR3 DNA sequence: TGCGCCAGCAGCCCGGACAGGGCCACAGATACGCAGTATTTT.

This chain uses TRBV6-5 with TRBJ2-7, with 9 nucleotides matching TRBD1. Germline-derived CDR1 and CDR2 are MNHEY and SVGAGI. V lost 6 bases and J lost 2; bases outside the gene matches: 5. The CDR3 runs to 14 residues. The chain's CDR3 is CASRETGGTYEQYF. CDR3 in DNA: TGTGCCAGCAGGGAGACAGGGGGAACCTACGAGCAGTACTTC.

The table lists this clonotype with a few counts. The V and J genes are TRBV6-2 or TRBV6-3 and TRBJ2-7, with TRBD2 matching 9 bases. The V segment lost 0 bases and the J segment 5 bases; nucleotides outside the gene matches: 11. This CDR3 comprises 17 residues. Germline V gives CDR1 MNHEY, CDR2 SVGEGT. CDR3 region: CASSYSPAGGPKDEQYF. The CDR3 DNA sequence: TGTGCCAGCAGTTACTCACCGGCGGGAGGGCCCAAGGACGAGCAGTACTTC.

This clonotype has only a few counts. The chain uses TRBV7-6 and TRBJ2-5; the D is unclear. Between the trimmed V and J ends, which lost 1 base and 0 bases, there was a span of 9 bases. Germline V gene sequence: CDR1 SGHVS, CDR2 FNYEAQ. CDR3 length: 15 amino acids. CDR3 region: CASSLGVIYQETQYF. The CDR3 coding sequence is TGTGCCAGCAGCTTAGGGGTGATTTACCAAGAGACCCAGTACTTC.

This clonotype was seen many times. The genes are TRBV10-2 and TRBJ1-2, with D uncertain. Germline V gene sequence: CDR1 WSHSY, CDR2 SAAADI. This CDR3 comprises 13 residues. V lost 3 bases, J lost 4 bases, and 9 bases lay in between. CDR3 DNA: TGCGCCAGCAGTGATCCGCAGAGCTATGGCTACACCTTC. This sequence encodes CASSDPQSYGYTF.

A note on this clonotype: This may stem from a read error, because a much larger clone lies one nucleotide away. The V gene is TRBV29-1, the J gene TRBJ2-3, with 13 bases lining up with TRBD2. This CDR3 is built from 16 residues. The germline CDR1 and CDR2 sequences are SQVTM and ANQGSEA. The CDR3 DNA is TGCAGCGTTGGACCCCGGACTAGCGGGAGTCAAGATACGCAGTGTTTT. The encoded protein is CSVGPRTSGSQDTQCF.

The chain uses TRBV11-3 and TRBJ2-3; weak D call: TRBD2 (6 bases). This CDR3 spans 15 amino acids. Germline loops: CDR1 SGHNT, CDR2 YENEEA. V lost 3 bases and J lost 1, with 11 bases in between. Here the CDR3 DNA reads TGTGCCAGCAGCTTGGGGAGACTAGGCACAGATACGCAGTATTTT. Its protein product is CASSLGRLGTDTQYF.

This clonotype has more than one count but fewer than ten. The chain employs TRBV11-1 and TRBJ1-4; the D is unclear. Germline V gene lookup returns CDR1 SGHAT and CDR2 FQDESV (reference sequence). The CDR3 loop spans 12 amino acids. Trimming shortened V by 2 bases and J by 6 bases, and 4 bases separated the two germline ends. The CDR3 DNA sequence: TGTGCCAGCAGCTTACGAGATGAAAAACTGTTTTTT. This gives the protein CASSLRDEKLFF.

Only a few counts were recorded for this clonotype. The chain couples TRBV7-9 to TRBJ2-7; TRBD2 aligns across 9 bases. V was clipped by 4 bases and J by 4 bases; unmatched bases: 8. Germline CDR1 SEHNR, CDR2 FQNEAQ (reference sequence). The CDR3 sequence is 15 residues long. The CDR3 DNA is TGTGCCAGCAGCTCGGGGACTAGCCCCGGGTACGAGCAGTACTTC. As protein: CASSSGTSPGYEQYF.

The rearrangement joins TRBV10-3 to TRBJ2-1, with a weak D call TRBD1 (5 bases). CDR1 is ENHRY, CDR2 SYGVKD, per germline. Trimming removed 9 bases at V and 0 bases at J, with 12 bases between. The CDR3 length is 14 residues. This CDR3 reads CAIKGDSSYNEQFF. The CDR3 DNA sequence: TGTGCCATAAAAGGGGATAGCTCCTACAATGAGCAGTTCTTC.

V and J are TRBV18 and TRBJ1-5; D gene ambiguous. The CDR3 extends over 12 amino acids. Germline-derived CDR1 and CDR2 are KGHSH and LQKENI. The V gene lost 5 bases and the J gene lost 0 bases, with 2 bases spanning the gap. The CDR3 loop reads CASSNSNQPQHF. Here the CDR3 DNA reads TGTGCCAGCTCAAATAGCAATCAGCCCCAGCATTTT.

The rearrangement uses TRBV29-1 and TRBJ2-5, with D perhaps matching TRBD1 (5 bases). The V gene's germline CDR1 is SQVTM and CDR2 ANQGSEA. This CDR3 spans 10 amino acids. V dropped 7 bases and J dropped 5 bases, with 8 bases sitting between them. This chain's CDR3 is CSGSGETQYF. In DNA, the CDR3 is TGCAGCGGGTCAGGGGAGACCCAGTACTTC.

The sample holds a few counts of this clonotype. The CDR3 is CAIRGQGHTEAFF. In DNA, the CDR3 is TGTGCCATCCGGGGACAGGGGCACACTGAAGCTTTCTTT. The rearrangement joins TRBV6-5 to TRBJ1-1; 10 bases fit TRBD1. This CDR3 is 13 amino acids long. After removal of 10 bases from V and 3 bases from J, the junction contained 5 bases not matched to a gene. Per the germline V gene, CDR1 is MNHEY and CDR2 is SVGAGI.